This T cell receptor beta chain was recovered during a study of blood T cell repertoires in COVID-19. In the study overall: Samples of COVID-19 (acute and convalescent) were obtained from the United States, Italy and Spain. From T cells, B-cell-depleted T cells, or PBMCs came the material, which was cDNA or gDNA.

In the authors' workflow: Reference gene primer amplification in the assay estimated nucleated cell counts. This table comes from immunoSEQ multiplex PCR, and its TCRdb copy is limited to in-frame clones, with some not included. V, J and clone size are those of that table, while D and trimming were read from the DNA. The data show some 65,000 clones, roughly 92% seen once. The sequence was obtained from an older man with active COVID-19. Sequenced: peripheral blood.

CDR3 protein: CASCRGGTDTQYF. In nucleotides, the CDR3 is TGTGCCAGCTGCCGGGGTGGCACAGATACGCAGTATTTT. The chain couples TRBV27 to TRBJ2-3, with a possible D match to TRBD2 (5 bases). Germline assignment: CDR1 MNHEY and CDR2 SMNVEV (reference sequence). The CDR3 runs 13 residues. V was trimmed by 8 bases and J by 1 base, leaving 10 bases between them.